This T cell receptor (beta chain) originates from a study of CD8+ T cells in alopecia areata (dated by TCRdb to the late 2010s). With regard to the full study: Treated patients were enrolled in an open-label pilot trial of oral tofacitinib at 5 to 10 mg twice daily for moderate-to-severe alopecia areata. On the human side, TCRbeta sequencing was run on scalp tissue and on sorted CD4+ and CD8+ peripheral blood T cells from healthy controls and from alopecia areata patients with either patchy or totalis/universalis disease. Scalp clonality was compared across normal scalp (n=4), patchy alopecia areata scalp (n=8), and alopecia totalis/universalis scalp (n=8). Tofacitinib-treated patients had biopsies at baseline and at 4 and 24 weeks of treatment, with a later scalp biopsy in several patients. RNA came from the PAXgene miRNA kit for fixed scalp, the miRNeasy kit for PBMCs, and the RNeasy kit for mouse skin. immunoSEQ multiplex PCR using 35 Vbeta forward primers and 13 Jbeta reverse primers was used to amplify TCRbeta CDR3 regions. The study used high-throughput TCRbeta sequencing to examine T cell clonal expansion in alopecia areata, in both the C3H/HeJ mouse model and human patients. Tofacitinib was given for 6 to 18 months, followed by 6 months of follow-up off drug to assess delayed response and recurrence. In treated patients, disease severity was measured using the SALT score, which gives the percentage of scalp surface area affected.

The time point label of this sample denotes: 4 weeks on oral tofacitinib. What the treatment or condition label conveys for this sample: oral pan-JAK inhibitor, 5-10 mg twice daily. Lesional scalp punch biopsies and peripheral blood were obtained from alopecia areata patients. After PBMCs were isolated by density centrifugation and stained for CD3, CD4 and CD8, a FACSAria was used to sort CD4+ and CD8+ T cells. Libraries came from the immunoSEQ multiplex PCR assay. For TCR sequencing, RNA was extracted from every sample and reverse transcribed into cDNA to serve as template. First-strand cDNA was synthesized with SuperScript III using a 2:1 mix of oligo-dT and random hexamers. Amplification bias was assessed with a synthetic immune receptor repertoire, and residual bias was removed computationally. The source study handled its data this way. Raw reads were preprocessed to remove errors, and CDR3 was defined according to IMGT conventions as the region from the conserved cysteine to phenylalanine. Clonality was computed by normalizing Shannon entropy by log2 of the number of productive unique TCRs and subtracting the result from 1. Whether each scalp clone was CD4 or CD8 was inferred by checking scalp TCRbeta sequences against the CD4 and CD8 repertoires from sorted blood. What TCRdb holds here is the immuneACCESS table cut down to in-frame rearrangements. Part of the clones is not present; checked against another copy, under half of the missing clones reflect an unresolved V gene, and the others are unexplained. That table is the source of V, J and clone size, and D and trimming were worked out from the DNA. The sample data list about 190,000 clones, and 50% to 60% of these were observed just once. Of the sample, around 0.69% is held by the ten largest clones.

In the germline V gene, CDR1 corresponds to SQVTM and CDR2 to ANQGSEA. Trimming leaves V shorter by 6 bases and J shorter by 3 bases, with the junction holding 11 bases beyond the gene matches. There are 14 amino acids in the CDR3, from cysteine to phenylalanine inclusive. The CDR3 DNA has 42 bases and is translated from base 1. With respect to this clone: What this receptor recognizes is not known. No base quality information exists; no much larger clone differs at one position.

The paper as a whole reports these results and caveats: Because the treated cohort was small and included a single nonresponder, larger studies are needed to assess links between baseline CD8+ expansion and response. Compared with mice, TCR sequences shared between patients were less clear, possibly partly because of HLA diversity across the patient population. Resident alphabeta T cells in normal human skin are also sequenced, complicating scalp TCR repertoire analysis, unlike mouse skin dominated by gammadelta T cells. Scalp clonality and the number of expanded CD8+ clones among the top 100 scalp clones were significantly decreased by tofacitinib. Many expanded lesional clones were found to persist in scalp and blood during tofacitinib treatment, and relapse after treatment cessation may be partly explained by this persistence. Lesional scalp, especially in alopecia totalis/universalis, showed higher clonality and more expanded CD8+ clones than normal scalp, suggesting antigenic drive.

The sample here was CD4+ T cells sorted from blood, taken at week 4, from a patient treated with tofacitinib. The clonotype originates from a human donor with alopecia areata. Rearrangement joined TRBV29-1 to TRBJ2-7; a stretch of 7 junction bases matches TRBD2. The nucleotides read TGCAGCGTGGTGACTAGCAGGCGGAACTACGAGCAGTACTTC. Translated, it gives CSVVTSRRNYEQYF.